These 24 T cell receptor beta chains were sequenced from one sample in a study of spatial heterogeneity in lung cancer. Time point meaning: sample taken at primary tumor resection. TCRdb passed the 5' RACE reads through MiXCR, listing each CDR3 protein once. Counted here are around 92,000 distinct CDR3 sequences, 10% to 15% occurring once; the ten biggest clones make up more than 40%. The sequenced sample was PBMCs, obtained at surgery. These receptors were taken from a male donor with early-stage non-small cell lung cancer.

This clonotype has at least ten counts. This sequence joins TRBV6-5 and TRBJ2-2; 7 nucleotides agree with TRBD2. Germline loops: CDR1 MNHEY, CDR2 SVGAGI. The V segment lost 0 bases and the J segment 6 bases; nucleotides outside the gene matches: 4. The CDR3 extends over 15 amino acids. The CDR3 DNA follows: TGTGCCAGCAGTTACTCAGTAGCGGGCTCCGGGGAGCTGTTTTTT. It specifies CASSYSVAGSGELFF.

There are many counts of this clonotype. This sequence joins TRBV5-1 and TRBJ1-4, with TRBD1 matching 10 bases. V lost 3 bases and J lost 7; bases outside the gene matches: 0. The CDR3 is 13 residues long. Looked up from germline, CDR1 is SGHRS and CDR2 is YFSETQ. The CDR3 loop is CASSWTGGEKLFF. The DNA of the CDR3 is TGCGCCAGCAGCTGGACAGGGGGTGAAAAACTGTTTTTT.

The chain recombines TRBV7-2 with TRBJ1-6; D not resolved. The CDR3 loop spans 16 amino acids. The V end was cut by 1 base, the J end by 5 bases, with 12 bases between. Per the germline V gene, CDR1 is SGHTA and CDR2 is FQGNSA. DNA of the CDR3: TGTGCCAGCAGCTTAGTGGGCAGACCAAATAATTCACCCCTCCACTTT. Encoded protein: CASSLVGRPNNSPLHF.

V and J are TRBV9 and TRBJ2-7; D is perhaps TRBD1 (6 bases). V lost 3 bases and J lost 0, with 10 bases in between. The V gene's germline CDR1 is SGDLS and CDR2 YYNGEE. This CDR3 is 14 amino acids long. This CDR3 reads CASSADRTSYEQYF. The DNA for the CDR3 is TGTGCCAGCAGCGCCGACAGGACCTCCTACGAGCAGTACTTC.

This clonotype was recorded at least ten times. This sequence joins TRBV18 and TRBJ2-1; D call uncertain. The V gene lost 0 bases and the J gene lost 8 bases, with 11 bases spanning the gap. The length of the CDR3 is 14 residues. From germline, CDR1 is KGHSH and CDR2 LQKENI. The CDR3, as DNA: TGTGCCAGCTCACCACCCTCTAGTGTCGATGAGCAGTTCTTC. It specifies CASSPPSSVDEQFF.

This chain uses TRBV6-2 or TRBV6-3 with TRBJ2-3; TRBD1 agrees at 10 bases. The CDR3 spans 16 residues. V dropped 6 bases and J dropped 3; count of bases not matched to a gene: 9. Per the germline V gene, CDR1 is MNHEY and CDR2 is SVGEGT. The CDR3 DNA follows: TGTGCCAGCAGCCGCCCCCCGGGACAGGGGACAGATACGCAGTATTTT. It codes for CASSRPPGQGTDTQYF.

This clonotype was found a few times. The V and J genes are TRBV6-2 or TRBV6-3 and TRBJ2-1, with D perhaps TRBD1 (6 bases). V lost 6 bases, J lost 8 bases, and 20 bases lay in between. The CDR3 length is 15 residues. CDR1 is MNHEY, CDR2 SVGEGT, per germline. The CDR3 nucleotides are TGTGCCAGCAGGCACAGGGTAGGGTTGTTTGATGAGCAGTTCTTC. Protein sequence: CASRHRVGLFDEQFF.

The chain uses TRBV7-3 and TRBJ2-1; 11 bases map to TRBD2. The germline V gene has CDR1 SGHTA and CDR2 FQGTGA. This CDR3 spans 15 amino acids. The ends lost 5 bases at V and 4 bases at J; junction bases unmatched: 4. The CDR3 loop is CASSRTSGPYNEQFF. CDR3 nucleotides: TGTGCCAGCAGCCGGACTAGCGGGCCTTACAATGAGCAGTTCTTC.

This clonotype came up a few times. The chain carries TRBV10-3 and TRBJ2-7; 9 bases fit TRBD2. The V segment lost 0 bases and the J segment 0 bases; nucleotides outside the gene matches: 6. The CDR3 sequence is 17 residues long. Looked up from germline, CDR1 is ENHRY and CDR2 is SYGVKD. CDR3 sequence: CAISESLAGPSSYEQYF. The DNA for the CDR3 is TGTGCCATCAGTGAGTCGCTAGCGGGGCCAAGCTCCTACGAGCAGTACTTC.

In this sample, this clonotype turned up many times. The chain carries TRBV27 and TRBJ1-2; unclear D gene. Germline loops: CDR1 MNHEY, CDR2 SMNVEV (reference sequence). The V and J ends lost 4 bases and 3 bases respectively, with 12 bases between them. CDR3 length: 14 residues. The CDR3 region is CASSSRRRDYGYTF. The CDR3 nucleotides read TGTGCCAGCAGTTCCCGGAGGAGGGACTATGGCTACACCTTC.

The chain links TRBV30 to TRBJ1-2, with D unresolved. V was pared by 5 bases and J by 7 bases, with 14 bases between. Germline V lookup: CDR1 GTSNPN, CDR2 SVGIG (reference sequence). This CDR3 region has 12 residues. The CDR3 nucleotides read TGTGCCTGGGCTAAAGACTTTGTTGGCTACACCTTC. This sequence encodes CAWAKDFVGYTF.

The V call is TRBV7-9, the J call TRBJ2-3; D is perhaps TRBD2 (6 bases). V lost 6 bases, J lost 6 bases, and 16 bases lay in between. Germline V gene data show CDR1 as SEHNR and CDR2 as FQNEAQ (reference sequence). The CDR3 runs 14 residues. Written as DNA, the CDR3 is TGTGCCAGCAGTTTCGGGACTGCGGGGGATACGCAGTATTTT. Translating gives CASSFGTAGDTQYF.

J is TRBJ2-7 and V is TRBV4-3, with D uncertain. Germline V gene sequence: CDR1 LGHNA, CDR2 YSLEER. There are 15 residues in the CDR3. The V and J ends lost 0 bases and 0 bases respectively, with 9 bases between them. The CDR3 DNA sequence: TGCGCCAGCAGCCAAGACTTTGGAATCTCCTACGAGCAGTACTTC. Residues: CASSQDFGISYEQYF.

This clonotype was seen more than once but under ten times. The chain couples TRBV6-2 or TRBV6-3 to TRBJ1-5; possible D gene TRBD1, 5 bases. Trimming removed 2 bases from V and 6 bases from J, with 11 bases in between. The CDR3 is 14 amino acids. CDR1 is MNHEY and CDR2 is SVGEGT in the germline V gene. As DNA, the CDR3 is TGTGCCAGCAGTTACGGCGGGGGTGGTCAGCCCCAGCATTTT. Its protein is CASSYGGGGQPQHF.

This clonotype was picked up many times. The chain is built from TRBV28 and TRBJ2-5; 9 bases agree with TRBD1. The CDR3 contains 15 residues. CDR1 and CDR2 (germline): MDHEN, SYDVKM. V lost 6 bases to trimming and J lost 2 bases; unmatched junction nucleotides: 7. This CDR3 is CASRTDRGIQETQYF. In DNA form, the CDR3 reads TGTGCCAGCAGGACAGACAGGGGGATACAAGAGACCCAGTACTTC. Full variable domain (remainder filled in from reference TRBV28 and TRBJ2-5): DVKVTQSSRYLVKRTGEKVFLECVQDMDHENMFWYRQDPGLGLRLIYFSYDVKMKEKGDIPEGYSVSREKKERFSLILESASTNQTSMYLCASRTDRGIQETQYFGPGTRLLVL.

This clonotype was detected ten times or more. The chain is built from TRBV27 and TRBJ1-2; 9 bases match TRBD1. The CDR3 runs to 15 residues. V trimming: 6 bases; J trimming: 4 bases; junction bases outside the gene matches: 9. CDR1 and CDR2 from the germline V gene are MNHEY and SMNVEV (reference sequence). The CDR3 protein is CASRPNTGGGYGYTF. CDR3 nucleotides: TGTGCCAGCAGGCCGAATACAGGGGGCGGCTATGGCTACACCTTC.

This clonotype appeared many times. This chain joins TRBV7-8 and TRBJ2-1; the D gene is possibly TRBD2 (7 bases). V was pared by 2 bases and J by 12 bases, with 20 bases between. Germline V CDR1 and CDR2: SGHVS, FQNEAQ. This CDR3 contains 15 residues. CDR3 bases: TGTGCCAGCAGCTTAAGCGGGGCTACAGGGTTTTGGCAGTTCTTC. Protein: CASSLSGATGFWQFF.

There are a few counts of this clonotype. V usage is TRBV20-1 and J usage is TRBJ1-1, with TRBD1 matching 9 bases. V gave up 2 bases and J gave up 7 bases; unmatched junction bases: 5. The CDR3 contains 13 residues. Germline CDR1 DFQATT, CDR2 SNEGSKA (reference sequence). The CDR3: CSARSGTGIEAFF. Here the CDR3 DNA reads TGCAGTGCTAGATCCGGGACAGGGATTGAAGCTTTCTTT.

This clonotype was counted at least ten times. The chain recombines TRBV2 with TRBJ1-6; D gene unclear. Germline lookup yields CDR1 SNHLY and CDR2 FYNNEI. The germline V and J ends were trimmed by 3 bases and 5 bases, with 2 bases remaining between them. The CDR3 consists of 12 residues. This CDR3 reads CASSDHNSPLHF. As DNA, the CDR3 is TGTGCCAGCAGTGATCATAATTCACCCCTCCACTTT. The complete variable domain, with remaining parts taken from reference TRBV2 and TRBJ1-6, reads EPEVTQTPSHQVTQMGQEVILRCVPISNHLYFYWYRQILGQKVEFLVSFYNNEISEKSEIFDDQFSVERPDGSNFTLKIRSTKLEDSAMYFCASSDHNSPLHFGNGTRLTVT.

The chain joins TRBV5-6 to TRBJ2-3; no clear D gene. From germline, CDR1 is SGHDT and CDR2 YYEEEE. The CDR3 is 13 residues long. The germline V and J ends were trimmed by 2 bases and 5 bases, with 9 bases remaining between them. CDR3: CASSLDVEDTQYF. The CDR3 coding sequence is TGTGCCAGCAGCTTAGACGTCGAAGATACGCAGTATTTT. The complete variable domain, with remaining parts taken from reference TRBV5-6 and TRBJ2-3, reads DAGVTQSPTHLIKTRGQQVTLRCSPKSGHDTVSWYQQALGQGPQFIFQYYEEEERQRGNFPDRFSGHQFPNYSSELNVNALLLGDSALYLCASSLDVEDTQYFGPGTRLTVL.

The V gene is TRBV9, the J gene TRBJ2-7; 13 bases are a match to TRBD2. Germline V gene sequence: CDR1 SGDLS, CDR2 YYNGEE. Unmatched junction bases numbered 9, after V lost 4 bases and J lost 5 bases. This CDR3 has 16 residues. The CDR3 loop reads CASSPNPTSGRNEQYF. CDR3 sequence (DNA): TGTGCCAGCAGCCCTAACCCGACTAGCGGGAGGAACGAGCAGTACTTC.

This clonotype was seen only a few times. The J gene is TRBJ2-6, the V gene TRBV4-3; 9 bases map to TRBD1. CDR1 and CDR2 from the germline V gene are LGHNA and YSLEER. Trimming removed 0 bases from V and 1 base from J; junction bases left unmatched: 16. The length of the CDR3 is 22 residues. CDR3 sequence reads: CASSQDWPGGTGILSGANVLTF. Written as DNA, the CDR3 is TGCGCCAGCAGCCAAGATTGGCCAGGGGGGACAGGGATTTTGTCTGGGGCCAACGTCCTGACTTTC.

This clonotype occurred many times. The rearrangement uses TRBV6-1 and TRBJ1-2; D not certain. The germline V gene has CDR1 MNHNS and CDR2 SASEGT. Trimming stripped 4 bases from V and 3 bases from J, with 12 bases between. There are 14 residues in the CDR3. The CDR3 reads CASSAGRRDYGYTF. The CDR3 nucleotides read TGTGCCAGCAGTGCAGGACGGCGCGACTATGGCTACACCTTC.

This clonotype was detected many times. The rearrangement joins TRBV28 to TRBJ2-3, with D perhaps assigned TRBD1 or TRBD2 (5 bases each). The CDR3 extends over 11 amino acids. CDR1 is MDHEN, CDR2 SYDVKM, per germline. With 4 bases removed from V and 6 bases from J, the gap between germline ends came to 5 bases. The CDR3 DNA reads as TGTGCCAGCAGTTGGGGGGATACGCAGTATTTT. It encodes CASSWGDTQYF.